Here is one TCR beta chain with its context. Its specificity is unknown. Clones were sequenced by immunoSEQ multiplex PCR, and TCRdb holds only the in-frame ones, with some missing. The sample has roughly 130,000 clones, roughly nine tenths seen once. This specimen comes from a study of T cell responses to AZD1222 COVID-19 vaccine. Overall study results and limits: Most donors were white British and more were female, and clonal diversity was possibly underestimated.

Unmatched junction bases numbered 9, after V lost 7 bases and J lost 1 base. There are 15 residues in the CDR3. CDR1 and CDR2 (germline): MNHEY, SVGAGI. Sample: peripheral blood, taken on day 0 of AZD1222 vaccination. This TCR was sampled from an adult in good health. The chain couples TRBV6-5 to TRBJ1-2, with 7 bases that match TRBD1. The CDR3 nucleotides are TGTGCCAGCATTCTGGTGACAGGGCTTAACTATGGCTACACCTTC. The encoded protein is CASILVTGLNYGYTF.